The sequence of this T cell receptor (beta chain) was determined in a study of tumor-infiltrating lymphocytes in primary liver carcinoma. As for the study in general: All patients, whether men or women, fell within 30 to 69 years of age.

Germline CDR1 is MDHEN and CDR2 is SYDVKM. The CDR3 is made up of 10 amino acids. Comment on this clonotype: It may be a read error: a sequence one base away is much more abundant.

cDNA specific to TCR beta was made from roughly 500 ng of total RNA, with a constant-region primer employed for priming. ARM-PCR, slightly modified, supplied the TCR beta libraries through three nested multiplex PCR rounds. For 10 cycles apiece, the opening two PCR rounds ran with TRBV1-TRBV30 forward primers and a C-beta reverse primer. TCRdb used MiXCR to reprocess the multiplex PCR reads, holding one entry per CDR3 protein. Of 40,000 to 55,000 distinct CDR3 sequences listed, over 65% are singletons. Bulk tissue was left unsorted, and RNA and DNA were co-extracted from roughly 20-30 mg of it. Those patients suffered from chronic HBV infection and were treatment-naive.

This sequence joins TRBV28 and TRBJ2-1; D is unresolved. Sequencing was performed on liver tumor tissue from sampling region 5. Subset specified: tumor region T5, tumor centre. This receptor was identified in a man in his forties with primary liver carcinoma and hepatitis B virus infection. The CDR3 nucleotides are TGTGCCAGCAGTAGCAATGACCAGTTCTTC. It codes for CASSSNDQFF.